Given below is one TCR beta chain in context. The entry originates in a study of blood T cell repertoires in COVID-19. Study details: The origin of the acute and convalescent COVID-19 samples was the United States, Italy and Spain. PBMCs, B-cell-depleted T cells, or T cells provided the cDNA or gDNA that made up the material.

Using immunoSEQ multiplex PCR, the repertoire was profiled, and TCRdb retains in-frame clones only, with some absent. The sample yields about 78,000 clones, about nine tenths seen once. Germline loops: CDR1 MDHEN, CDR2 SYDVKM. This CDR3 comprises 14 residues. With V trimmed by 6 bases and J by 3 bases, 6 bases remained unmatched. The TCR sequence derives from a woman aged 55-70 years with acute or convalescent COVID-19. The chain couples TRBV28 to TRBJ2-7; 9 positions agree with TRBD2. The sample was peripheral blood. The CDR3 coding sequence is TGTGCCAGCAGCCCGGCGGGGGGGATCTACGAGCAGTACTTC. Its protein product is CASSPAGGIYEQYF.